These 5 T cell receptor beta chains originate from one sample sequenced in a study of shared clonotypes between healthy human individuals. Method: immunoSEQ multiplex PCR; TCRdb's copy keeps in-frame clones and lacks some. The data contain about 1 million clones, 60% to 80% of them singletons. The sequenced material came from memory CD4+ T cells sorted from blood. Subset here: CD45RA-negative fraction. The source of these receptors is a man younger than 30 in good health.

This clone was seen more than once but under ten times. The V gene is TRBV7-9, the J gene TRBJ1-2, with a tentative D call TRBD1 (5 bases). The germline V gene has CDR1 SEHNR and CDR2 FQNEAQ (reference sequence). V was shortened by 3 bases and J by 6 bases, with 8 bases between the two germline ends. CDR3 length: 12 residues. The DNA for the CDR3 is TGTGCCAGCAGCTTGTGGGGGGATGGCTACACCTTC. Encoded protein: CASSLWGDGYTF.

As regards this clone: The junction departs from germline at one end; a sequencing error may be responsible. CDR3 residues: CASSLGQGSDEQYF. The CDR3, as DNA: TGTGCCAGCAGCTTGGGACAGGGCTCCGACGAGCAGTACTTC. The chain uses TRBV5-6 and TRBJ2-7, with 7 bases lining up with TRBD1. The CDR3 consists of 14 residues. CDR1 and CDR2 from the germline V gene are SGHDT and YYEEEE.

The V gene is TRBV12-5, the J gene TRBJ2-1; tentatively, D is TRBD1 (5 bases). Trimming shortened V by 0 bases and J by 0 bases, and 15 bases separated the two germline ends. CDR1 is LGHNT, CDR2 FRNRAP, per germline. The CDR3 is made up of 18 amino acids. The CDR3 is CASGLVSLGQSSYNEQFF. In nucleotides, the CDR3 is TGTGCTAGTGGTTTGGTAAGTCTGGGGCAGAGCTCCTACAATGAGCAGTTCTTC.

This clone was detected a few times. An end of the junction differs from the germline gene, which may be a read error. V is TRBV6-5 and J is TRBJ2-4; possible D gene TRBD1, 5 bases. The CDR3 runs 12 residues. Germline V gene lookup returns CDR1 MNHEY and CDR2 SVGAGI. CDR3 sequence reads: CASRTAQNIQYF. In DNA form, the CDR3 reads TGTGCCAGCAGGACAGCCCAAAACATTCAGTACTTC.

As concerns this clone: Other DNA sequences in this sample translate to the same CDR3. The rearrangement links TRBV6-4 to TRBJ2-3; TRBD2 matches 10 bases. The CDR3 spans 14 residues. With V trimmed by 2 bases and J by 4 bases, 0 bases remained unmatched. The V gene's germline CDR1 is MRHNA and CDR2 SNTAGT. In DNA, the CDR3 is TGTGCCAGCAGTGACCTAGCGGGGGCAGATACGCAGTATTTT. Its translation is CASSDLAGADTQYF.